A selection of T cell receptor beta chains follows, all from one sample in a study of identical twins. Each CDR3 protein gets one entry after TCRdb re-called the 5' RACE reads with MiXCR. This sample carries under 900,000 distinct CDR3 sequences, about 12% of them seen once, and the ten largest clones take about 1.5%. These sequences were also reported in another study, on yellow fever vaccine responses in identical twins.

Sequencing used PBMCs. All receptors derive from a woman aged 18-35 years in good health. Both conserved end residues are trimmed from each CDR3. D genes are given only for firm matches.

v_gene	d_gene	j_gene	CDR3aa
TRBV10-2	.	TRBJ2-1	ASSDGRDYTNEQF
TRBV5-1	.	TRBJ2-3	ASSSPLGTGTDTQY
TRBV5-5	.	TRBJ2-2	ASSFRTAHTGELF
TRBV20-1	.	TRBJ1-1	SANRDEAF
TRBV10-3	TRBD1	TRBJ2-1	AISESRTGGFSEQF
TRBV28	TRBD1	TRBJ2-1	ASRPGTGHYNEQF
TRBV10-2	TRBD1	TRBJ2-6	ASSGAGGPPRSGANVLT
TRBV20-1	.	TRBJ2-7	SATFLRKDEQY
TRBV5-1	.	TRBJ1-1	ASSLVAGLEAF
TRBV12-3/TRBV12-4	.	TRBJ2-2	ASSFDRHTGELF
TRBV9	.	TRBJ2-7	ASIPWASVSYEQY
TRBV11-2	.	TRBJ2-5	ASSFQMRETQY
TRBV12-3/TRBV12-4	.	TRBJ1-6	ASSQGLNSPLH
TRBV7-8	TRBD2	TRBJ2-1	ASSPGWASGRSLSYNEQF
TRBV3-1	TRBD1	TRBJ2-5	ASSQDDRGQTQY
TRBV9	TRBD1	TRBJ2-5	ASSVAPRTGGETQY
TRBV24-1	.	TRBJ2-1	ATRSGPTYNEQF
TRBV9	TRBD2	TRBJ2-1	ASSPRWGTSGSYEQF
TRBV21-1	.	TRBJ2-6	ASSKQGQGGSSGANVLT
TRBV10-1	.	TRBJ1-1	ASSEDFFGRMNTEAF
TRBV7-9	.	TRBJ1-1	ASTPGSMEVAEAF
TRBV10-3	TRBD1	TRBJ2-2	AISEAGGSAGELF
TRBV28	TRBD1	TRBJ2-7	ASMVIGTGIYEQY
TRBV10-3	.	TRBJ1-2	AISAGKNYGYT
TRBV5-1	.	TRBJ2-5	ASSFGWGEETQY
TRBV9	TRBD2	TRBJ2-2	ASSVPHGLAGGPSTGELF
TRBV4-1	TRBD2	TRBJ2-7	ASSQDPPSGRYEQY
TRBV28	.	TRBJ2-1	ASSPWGRGQNEQF
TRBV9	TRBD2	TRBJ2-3	ASSPEGRAGGLISTDTQY
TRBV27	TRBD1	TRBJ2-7	ASSPSPGGYYEQY
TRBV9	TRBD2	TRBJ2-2	ASSPGLAGPSNTGELF
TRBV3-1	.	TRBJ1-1	ASSPKTSLMNTEAF
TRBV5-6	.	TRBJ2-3	ASSLYNRGSTDTQY
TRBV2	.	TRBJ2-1	ASGGSDSGNEQF
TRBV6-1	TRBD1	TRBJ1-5	ASSEAGGQGHQPQH
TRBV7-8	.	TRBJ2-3	ASSLDRSAGRDTQY
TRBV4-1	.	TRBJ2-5	ASSQVTVETQY
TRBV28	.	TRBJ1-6	ASSFRGVGNSPLH
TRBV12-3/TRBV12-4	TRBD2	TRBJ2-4	ASSRTSGEH
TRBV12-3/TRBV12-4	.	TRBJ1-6	ASSLGRGSYNSPLH
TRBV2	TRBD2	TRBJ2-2	ASRVLAGTGELF
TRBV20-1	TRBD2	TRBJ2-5	SARRGVVETQY
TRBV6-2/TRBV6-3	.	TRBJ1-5	ASSYSRQPQH
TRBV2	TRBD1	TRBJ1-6	ARGQGSSYNSPLH
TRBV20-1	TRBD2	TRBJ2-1	SARLPSGGSGEQF
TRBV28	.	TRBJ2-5	ASSNSRDYQETQY
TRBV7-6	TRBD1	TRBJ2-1	ASSLAQGVLNEQF
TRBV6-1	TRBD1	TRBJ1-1	ASNPVTGGFSEAF
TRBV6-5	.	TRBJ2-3	ASSYEPISTDTQY
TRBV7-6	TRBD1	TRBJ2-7	ASSLGERGPYEQY
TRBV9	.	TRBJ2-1	ASSPPQGTYNEQF